Listed below are T cell receptor beta chains from one sample, sequenced in a study of T-cell reconstitution after alpha-beta-depleted transplantation in children. MiXCR was run by TCRdb on the PCR reads, yielding one entry per CDR3 protein. The sample yields 260,000 or so distinct CDR3 sequences, more than 10% seen once. Sequenced here: PBMCs from the stem cell graft donor, sampled from the stem cell graft. These receptors all come from a human donor who donated a stem cell graft to a child with acute lymphoblastic leukemia. Each CDR3 is given with its conserved first and last residue. Each record gives: CDR3 length, D gene, clone size, J gene, V gene, CDR3 DNA, CDR3 protein. A D gene is named only where the DNA matches it firmly. Some rows mark clone size as missing; the rest say once, few, many or name a class of expanded clone.

cdr3_length: 14
d_call: -
clone_size: many
j_call: TRBJ1-3
v_call: TRBV20-1
cdr3_nt: TGCAGTGCGGTGGACAGCCTCTCTGGAAACACCATATATTTT
cdr3_aa: CSAVDSLSGNTIYF

cdr3_length: 13
d_call: -
clone_size: many
j_call: TRBJ2-7
v_call: TRBV4-3
cdr3_nt: TGCGCCAGCAGCCAGGGTAGTAGGTACGAGCAGTACTTC
cdr3_aa: CASSQGSRYEQYF

cdr3_length: 15
d_call: -
clone_size: many
j_call: TRBJ2-3
v_call: TRBV27
cdr3_nt: TGTGCCAGCAGTTTATATCCCCGCCGGGCAGATACGCAGTATTTT
cdr3_aa: CASSLYPRRADTQYF

cdr3_length: 14
d_call: TRBD1
clone_size: many
j_call: TRBJ2-7
v_call: TRBV6-5
cdr3_nt: TGTGCCAGCAGTAACCCGACAGGGGCCTTTGAGCAGTACTTC
cdr3_aa: CASSNPTGAFEQYF

cdr3_length: 14
d_call: -
clone_size: -
j_call: TRBJ1-1
v_call: TRBV18
cdr3_nt: TGTGCCAGCTCCGAACAGGGTACGAACACTGAAGCTTTCTTT
cdr3_aa: CASSEQGTNTEAFF

cdr3_length: 16
d_call: TRBD1
clone_size: -
j_call: TRBJ2-7
v_call: TRBV20-1
cdr3_nt: TGCAGTGCTAGAGATTTGGGACAGGGGATTGTCTACGAGCAGTACTTC
cdr3_aa: CSARDLGQGIVYEQYF

cdr3_length: 14
d_call: TRBD1
clone_size: many
j_call: TRBJ1-1
v_call: TRBV5-1
cdr3_nt: TGCGCCAGCAGGCACAGGGGCGGGACCACTGAAGCTTTCTTT
cdr3_aa: CASRHRGGTTEAFF

cdr3_length: 14
d_call: TRBD2
clone_size: many
j_call: TRBJ2-2
v_call: TRBV5-1
cdr3_nt: TGCGCCAGCAGCGGACTAGCGGGAGGAGGGGAGCTGTTTTTT
cdr3_aa: CASSGLAGGGELFF

cdr3_length: 16
d_call: TRBD2
clone_size: many
j_call: TRBJ2-1
v_call: TRBV20-1
cdr3_nt: TGCAGTGCTAGACCATTGAGCGGGGGGGCCACCCATGAGCAGTTCTTC
cdr3_aa: CSARPLSGGATHEQFF

cdr3_length: 13
d_call: -
clone_size: once
j_call: TRBJ2-7
v_call: TRBV12-3/TRBV12-4
cdr3_nt: TGTACCAGCAGTCTACGACAGACCTACGAGCAGTACTTC
cdr3_aa: CTSSLRQTYEQYF

cdr3_length: 17
d_call: TRBD2
clone_size: few
j_call: TRBJ2-1
v_call: TRBV20-1
cdr3_nt: TGCAGTGCAGAGACTAGCGGGGGGGCTGCCCCTGTAAATGAGCAGTTCTTC
cdr3_aa: CSAETSGGAAPVNEQFF

cdr3_length: 15
d_call: -
clone_size: many
j_call: TRBJ1-2
v_call: TRBV20-1
cdr3_nt: TGCAGTGCTAGGGTGCCCGCCCAGGGTTTATATGGCTACACCTTC
cdr3_aa: CSARVPAQGLYGYTF

cdr3_length: 16
d_call: -
clone_size: many
j_call: TRBJ2-3
v_call: TRBV5-1
cdr3_nt: TGCGCCAGCAGCTTGTTGACAGGGACTAGCACAGATACGCAGTATTTT
cdr3_aa: CASSLLTGTSTDTQYF

cdr3_length: 12
d_call: -
clone_size: many
j_call: TRBJ1-1
v_call: TRBV6-2/TRBV6-3
cdr3_nt: TGTGCCAGCAGTTACCTGGGAACTGAAGCTTTCTTT
cdr3_aa: CASSYLGTEAFF

cdr3_length: 13
d_call: -
clone_size: many
j_call: TRBJ2-3
v_call: TRBV12-3/TRBV12-4
cdr3_nt: TGTGCCAGCACCAGACAGGTCAGAAGTACGCAGTATTTT
cdr3_aa: CASTRQVRSTQYF

cdr3_length: 17
d_call: TRBD2
clone_size: many
j_call: TRBJ2-1
v_call: TRBV5-5
cdr3_nt: TGTGCCAGCAGCCCCTTCACTAGCGGGAGCTCCTACAATGAGCAGTTCTTC
cdr3_aa: CASSPFTSGSSYNEQFF

cdr3_length: 14
d_call: -
clone_size: -
j_call: TRBJ2-1
v_call: TRBV6-4
cdr3_nt: TGTGCCAGCAAAAGAACAGGGCCTTACAATGAGCAGTTCTTC
cdr3_aa: CASKRTGPYNEQFF

cdr3_length: 18
d_call: TRBD2
clone_size: many
j_call: TRBJ2-7
v_call: TRBV20-1
cdr3_nt: TGCAGTGCTAGAGATTGGGGGAGCGGGGGGCCTAGCTCCTACGAGCAGTACTTC
cdr3_aa: CSARDWGSGGPSSYEQYF

cdr3_length: 17
d_call: TRBD1
clone_size: -
j_call: TRBJ2-6
v_call: TRBV19
cdr3_nt: TGTGCCAGTAACTCGGGACAGGGGGCGCCTGGGGCCAACGTCCTGACTTTC
cdr3_aa: CASNSGQGAPGANVLTF

cdr3_length: 14
d_call: -
clone_size: few
j_call: TRBJ1-5
v_call: TRBV20-1
cdr3_nt: TGCAGTTCTCGAAGGCGGTATAGCAATCAGCCCCAGCATTTT
cdr3_aa: CSSRRRYSNQPQHF

cdr3_length: 15
d_call: TRBD2
clone_size: -
j_call: TRBJ2-3
v_call: TRBV12-3/TRBV12-4
cdr3_nt: TGTGCCAGCACCACTAGCGGAACTAGCACAGATACGCAGTATTTT
cdr3_aa: CASTTSGTSTDTQYF

cdr3_length: 14
d_call: TRBD2
clone_size: many
j_call: TRBJ2-7
v_call: TRBV27
cdr3_nt: TGTGCCAGCGGCTCTAGCGGGAGAGCCTACGAGCAGTACTTC
cdr3_aa: CASGSSGRAYEQYF

cdr3_length: 13
d_call: -
clone_size: many
j_call: TRBJ2-6
v_call: TRBV20-1
cdr3_nt: TGCAGTGCTAGGAGCTCTGGGGCCAACGTCCTGACTTTC
cdr3_aa: CSARSSGANVLTF

cdr3_length: 17
d_call: TRBD1
clone_size: many
j_call: TRBJ1-6
v_call: TRBV28
cdr3_nt: TGTGCCAGCAGTCTCCGACGGACAGGGATAGGGCATTCACCCCTCCACTTT
cdr3_aa: CASSLRRTGIGHSPLHF

cdr3_length: 18
d_call: TRBD1
clone_size: many
j_call: TRBJ1-2
v_call: TRBV6-2/TRBV6-3
cdr3_nt: TGTGCCAGCAGCCCGATAGCCGCCCGACGAGGGGGCGATGACGGCTACACCTTC
cdr3_aa: CASSPIAARRGGDDGYTF

cdr3_length: 15
d_call: -
clone_size: many
j_call: TRBJ2-1
v_call: TRBV7-8
cdr3_nt: TGTGCCAGCACACCGAGGGACCACTCCTACAATGAGCAGTTCTTC
cdr3_aa: CASTPRDHSYNEQFF

cdr3_length: 13
d_call: -
clone_size: many
j_call: TRBJ1-6
v_call: TRBV7-3
cdr3_nt: TGTGCCAGCAGCTTCGGGGCGGGGTCACCCCTCCACTTT
cdr3_aa: CASSFGAGSPLHF

cdr3_length: 13
d_call: -
clone_size: many
j_call: TRBJ2-1
v_call: TRBV11-2
cdr3_nt: TGTGCCAGCCGGACGGGGACCTACAATGAGCAGTTCTTC
cdr3_aa: CASRTGTYNEQFF

cdr3_length: 11
d_call: -
clone_size: -
j_call: TRBJ2-7
v_call: TRBV12-2
cdr3_nt: TGTGCAAGTCGCCTACCCTACGAGCAGTACTTC
cdr3_aa: CASRLPYEQYF

cdr3_length: 13
d_call: -
clone_size: many
j_call: TRBJ1-1
v_call: TRBV19
cdr3_nt: TGTGCCAGTAGTATAAATATGAACACTGAAGCTTTCTTT
cdr3_aa: CASSINMNTEAFF

cdr3_length: 17
d_call: TRBD2
clone_size: -
j_call: TRBJ2-1
v_call: TRBV20-1
cdr3_nt: TGCAGTGCTAGCGGGGGGACTAGCGGGGGGGCTTTAGATGAGCAGTTCTTC
cdr3_aa: CSASGGTSGGALDEQFF

cdr3_length: 13
d_call: -
clone_size: many
j_call: TRBJ2-1
v_call: TRBV6-2/TRBV6-3
cdr3_nt: TGTGCCAGCAGTTATTTCTCCTACAATGAGCAGTTCTTC
cdr3_aa: CASSYFSYNEQFF

cdr3_length: 17
d_call: -
clone_size: -
j_call: TRBJ2-6
v_call: TRBV28
cdr3_nt: TGTGCCAGCAGTCCTCGGGACTTGGGCGCTGGGGCCAACGGCCTGACTTTC
cdr3_aa: CASSPRDLGAGANGLTF

cdr3_length: 14
d_call: TRBD1
clone_size: many
j_call: TRBJ1-2
v_call: TRBV25-1
cdr3_nt: TGTGCCAGCAGTCCCCCGGGACAGTCGTATGGCTACACCTTC
cdr3_aa: CASSPPGQSYGYTF

cdr3_length: 15
d_call: -
clone_size: -
j_call: TRBJ1-1
v_call: TRBV7-2
cdr3_nt: TGTGCCAGCAGCTTAGGAGGAGGGGGGAACACTGAAGCTTTCTTT
cdr3_aa: CASSLGGGGNTEAFF

cdr3_length: 13
d_call: -
clone_size: many
j_call: TRBJ2-1
v_call: TRBV20-1
cdr3_nt: TGCAGTGCTGCCCTTCCAGGGAACAATGAGCAGTTCTTC
cdr3_aa: CSAALPGNNEQFF

cdr3_length: 14
d_call: TRBD2
clone_size: many
j_call: TRBJ2-7
v_call: TRBV29-1
cdr3_nt: TGCAGCGTTGGCTCCGGGACTAGCGGCTACGAGCAGTACTTC
cdr3_aa: CSVGSGTSGYEQYF

cdr3_length: 15
d_call: -
clone_size: few
j_call: TRBJ1-6
v_call: TRBV7-8
cdr3_nt: TGTGCCAGCAGCCTAGGCAGCAGATTTAATTCACCCCTCCACTTT
cdr3_aa: CASSLGSRFNSPLHF

cdr3_length: 18
d_call: -
clone_size: many
j_call: TRBJ2-6
v_call: TRBV28
cdr3_nt: TGTGCCAGCAGTCCCAACTCCGCAGAACGAGGGGGGGCCAACGTCCTGACTTTC
cdr3_aa: CASSPNSAERGGANVLTF

cdr3_length: 15
d_call: -
clone_size: few
j_call: TRBJ1-1
v_call: TRBV7-2
cdr3_nt: TGTGCCAGCAGCTTATTCGTCGGGGGCTCCACTGAAGCTTTCTTT
cdr3_aa: CASSLFVGGSTEAFF

cdr3_length: 16
d_call: -
clone_size: -
j_call: TRBJ2-5
v_call: TRBV6-5
cdr3_nt: TGTGCCAGCAGTTACCACGGGACCGAAGCGCAAGAGACCCAGTACTTC
cdr3_aa: CASSYHGTEAQETQYF

cdr3_length: 16
d_call: -
clone_size: many
j_call: TRBJ2-6
v_call: TRBV29-1
cdr3_nt: TGCAGCGTCCTTCCCTTTTCCCCCGCTGGGGCCAACGTCCTGACTTTC
cdr3_aa: CSVLPFSPAGANVLTF

cdr3_length: 14
d_call: TRBD1
clone_size: many
j_call: TRBJ2-7
v_call: TRBV29-1
cdr3_nt: TGCAGCGTTGAAGATGGGGACAGCTCCTACGAGCAGTACTTC
cdr3_aa: CSVEDGDSSYEQYF

cdr3_length: 15
d_call: -
clone_size: many
j_call: TRBJ1-3
v_call: TRBV11-1
cdr3_nt: TGTGCCAGCAGCTTATCCGTGGATTCTGGAAACACCATATATTTT
cdr3_aa: CASSLSVDSGNTIYF

cdr3_length: 15
d_call: -
clone_size: many
j_call: TRBJ1-4
v_call: TRBV12-3/TRBV12-4
cdr3_nt: TGTGCCAGCAGTTCTTACAAGGAGGGTTATGAAAAACTGTTTTTT
cdr3_aa: CASSSYKEGYEKLFF

cdr3_length: 14
d_call: -
clone_size: -
j_call: TRBJ2-7
v_call: TRBV12-3/TRBV12-4
cdr3_nt: TGTGCCAGCAGCCCCCCGGGCACCGGGGACGAGCAGTACTTC
cdr3_aa: CASSPPGTGDEQYF

cdr3_length: 19
d_call: -
clone_size: -
j_call: TRBJ2-5
v_call: TRBV12-3/TRBV12-4
cdr3_nt: TGTGCCTTCAGCAAAAGTTTTATAACGGCAGGGCTTCCGAAGGAGACCCAGTACTTC
cdr3_aa: CAFSKSFITAGLPKETQYF

cdr3_length: 14
d_call: -
clone_size: many
j_call: TRBJ1-1
v_call: TRBV20-1
cdr3_nt: TGCAGTGCTAGTCGTCCAGGTTGGAACACTGAAGCTTTCTTT
cdr3_aa: CSASRPGWNTEAFF

cdr3_length: 15
d_call: TRBD1
clone_size: -
j_call: TRBJ1-1
v_call: TRBV11-2
cdr3_nt: TGTGCCAGCAGCTCCCCAGGACAGGGGGCCGCTGAAGCTTTCTTT
cdr3_aa: CASSSPGQGAAEAFF

cdr3_length: 17
d_call: -
clone_size: -
j_call: TRBJ2-4
v_call: TRBV28
cdr3_nt: TGTGCCAGCAGTTTAGGGCCGGTGGTAGAGTACGAAAACATTCAGTACTTC
cdr3_aa: CASSLGPVVEYENIQYF

cdr3_length: 13
d_call: -
clone_size: many
j_call: TRBJ2-3
v_call: TRBV10-3
cdr3_nt: TGTGCCATCAGGGGTATGGGCAAAGATACGCAGTATTTT
cdr3_aa: CAIRGMGKDTQYF

cdr3_length: 17
d_call: -
clone_size: few
j_call: TRBJ1-3
v_call: TRBV18
cdr3_nt: TGTGCCAGCTCACCCAGCGGCGGCACAGCCTCTGGAAACACCATATATTTT
cdr3_aa: CASSPSGGTASGNTIYF

cdr3_length: 14
d_call: TRBD1
clone_size: -
j_call: TRBJ2-5
v_call: TRBV9
cdr3_nt: TGTGCCAGCAGCGTACCAGGGGGCAAAGAGACCCAGTACTTC
cdr3_aa: CASSVPGGKETQYF

cdr3_length: 15
d_call: -
clone_size: many
j_call: TRBJ2-4
v_call: TRBV27
cdr3_nt: TGTGCCAGCAGTTTGACTATCCTAGCCAAAAACATTCAGTACTTC
cdr3_aa: CASSLTILAKNIQYF